This T cell receptor beta chain derives from a study of blood T cell repertoires in COVID-19. Study as a whole: There were acute and convalescent COVID-19 samples, and they came from the United States, Italy and Spain. Sample material is recorded as cDNA or gDNA derived from T cells, B-cell-depleted T cells, or PBMCs.

Study processing details: Estimation of nucleated cell counts relied on the amplification of reference gene primers. Generated by immunoSEQ multiplex PCR, the TCRdb table keeps only in-frame clones and is missing some. That table gives V, J and clone size, and the DNA gave D and trimming. This sample carries over 200,000 clones, approximately 84% of them seen once, and the ten largest clones take 1.9%. This CDR3 contains 18 residues. The V gene lost 1 base and the J gene lost 0 bases, with 16 bases spanning the gap. Germline V CDR1 and CDR2: SGHNT, YYREEE (reference sequence). This TCR was sampled from a man in his forties or fifties with active or convalescent COVID-19. The chain uses TRBV5-4 and TRBJ2-2; TRBD2 might be the D (6 bases). Input material: peripheral blood. CDR3 residues: CASSLRIFGGANTGELFF. The CDR3 coding sequence is TGTGCCAGCAGCTTGCGAATCTTCGGGGGTGCGAACACCGGGGAGCTGTTTTTT.